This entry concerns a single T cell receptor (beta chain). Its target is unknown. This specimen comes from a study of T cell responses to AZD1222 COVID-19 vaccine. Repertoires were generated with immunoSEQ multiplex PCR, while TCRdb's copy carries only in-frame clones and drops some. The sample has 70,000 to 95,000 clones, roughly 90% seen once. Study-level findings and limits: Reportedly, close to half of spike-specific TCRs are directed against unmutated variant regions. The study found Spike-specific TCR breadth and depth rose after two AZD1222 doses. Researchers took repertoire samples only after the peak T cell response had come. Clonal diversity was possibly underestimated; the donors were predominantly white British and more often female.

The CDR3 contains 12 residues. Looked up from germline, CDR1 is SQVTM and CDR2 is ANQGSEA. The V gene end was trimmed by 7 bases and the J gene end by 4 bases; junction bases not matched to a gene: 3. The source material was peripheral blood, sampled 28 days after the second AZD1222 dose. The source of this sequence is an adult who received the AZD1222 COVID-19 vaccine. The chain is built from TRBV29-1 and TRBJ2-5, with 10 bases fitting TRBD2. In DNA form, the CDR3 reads TGCAGCGGCCGGACTAGCGGAGAGACCCAGTACTTC. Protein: CSGRTSGETQYF.